Listed here are 25 T cell receptor beta chains from one sample, sequenced in a study of blood T cell repertoires in COVID-19. Clones were sequenced by immunoSEQ multiplex PCR, and TCRdb holds only the in-frame ones, with some missing. The top ten clones hold about 6% of a sample with about 64,000 clones, approximately 82% of them seen once. Input material: peripheral blood. Receptors were obtained from a woman aged 60 to 75 with acute or convalescent COVID-19.

This clone turned up a few times. The chain links TRBV19 to TRBJ1-2; possible D gene TRBD1, 6 bases. This CDR3 is built from 13 residues. V was trimmed by 0 bases and J by 4 bases, leaving 6 bases between them. From germline, CDR1 is LNHDA and CDR2 SQIVND (reference sequence). CDR3 sequence: CASSIDRGYGYTF. CDR3 bases: TGTGCCAGTAGTATAGACAGGGGCTATGGCTACACCTTC.

Here the CDR3 DNA reads TGTGCCAGCAGTCCGGGGGGGCGCACTGAAGCTTTCTTT. Its translation: CASSPGGRTEAFF. The gene calls are TRBV2 and TRBJ1-1, with D tentatively TRBD1 (6 bases). The CDR3 sequence is 13 residues long. V was clipped by 5 bases and J by 4 bases, with 11 bases between them. Germline CDR1 is SNHLY and CDR2 is FYNNEI.

The genes are TRBV30 and TRBJ1-3, with D possibly being TRBD1 (5 bases). Trimming cost V 5 bases and J 0 bases, with 11 bases left between them. This CDR3 contains 14 residues. Germline V lookup: CDR1 GTSNPN, CDR2 SVGIG (reference sequence). CDR3 residues: CAWGDGSSGNTIYF. CDR3 nucleotide sequence: TGTGCCTGGGGGGACGGGAGCTCTGGAAACACCATATATTTT.

Comments on this clone: In the same sample, other DNA sequences code for this CDR3. The rearrangement uses TRBV3-1 (or the pseudogene TRBV3-2) and TRBJ1-1; 7 bases fit TRBD1. After removal of 4 bases from V and 4 bases from J, the junction contained 3 bases not matched to a gene. The length of the CDR3 is 13 residues. CDR1 and CDR2 (germline): LGHDT, YNNKEL (reference sequence). The CDR3 reads CASSRDSSTEAFF. The CDR3 bases are TGTGCCAGCAGCCGGGACAGTAGCACTGAAGCTTTCTTT.

V gene TRBV15 combines with J gene TRBJ1-2; 7 nucleotides match TRBD1. From germline, CDR1 is LNHNV and CDR2 YYDKDF (reference sequence). This CDR3 spans 16 amino acids. J lost 8 bases, V lost 0 bases, and 12 bases had no gene match. In nucleotides, the CDR3 is TGTGCCACCAGCAGAGACAGGGGACAGTGGCTCGGAGGCTACACCTTC. It is translated as CATSRDRGQWLGGYTF. The full variable domain, with the rest looked up from reference TRBV15 and TRBJ1-2, is DAMVIQNPRYQVTQFGKPVTLSCSQTLNHNVMYWYQQKSSQAPKLLFHYYDKDFNNEADTPDNFQSRRPNTSFCFLDIRSPGLGDTAMYLCATSRDRGQWLGGYTFGSGTRLTVV.

The V and J genes are TRBV2 and TRBJ2-7; TRBD2 aligns across 7 bases. CDR3 length: 15 amino acids. Germline V gives CDR1 SNHLY, CDR2 FYNNEI. After removal of 2 bases from V and 2 bases from J, the junction contained 6 bases not matched to a gene. The CDR3 reads CASSESAGDPYEQYF. CDR3 nucleotide sequence: TGTGCCAGCAGTGAAAGTGCGGGGGATCCCTACGAGCAGTACTTC.

The genes are TRBV18 and TRBJ1-2; D remains unclear. The germline CDR1 and CDR2 sequences are KGHSH and LQKENI. The germline V and J ends were trimmed by 0 bases and 4 bases, with 9 bases remaining between them. The CDR3 covers 14 residues. The CDR3, as DNA: TGTGCCAGCTCACCACCGAGCCTGCTCTATGGCTACACCTTC. Translating it yields CASSPPSLLYGYTF.

This chain links TRBV10-2 with TRBJ2-5; TRBD1 might be the D (6 bases). CDR1 is WSHSY, CDR2 SAAADI, per germline. Trimming stripped 4 bases from V and 7 bases from J, with 13 bases between. The CDR3 has 13 residues. The CDR3 loop reads CASSVEARGTQYF. The CDR3, as DNA: TGCGCCAGCAGTGTTGAGGCCAGGGGGACCCAGTACTTC.

The chain employs TRBV4-1 and TRBJ2-1; 9 bases line up with TRBD2. CDR3 size: 17 residues. CDR1 and CDR2 from the germline V gene are MGHRA and YSYEKL. V trimming: 0 bases; J trimming: 4 bases; junction bases outside the gene matches: 7. The CDR3 DNA reads as TGCGCCAGCAGCCAAGAGGGCGGGGGGGCGAGGTACAATGAGCAGTTCTTC. It specifies CASSQEGGGARYNEQFF.

The chain couples TRBV29-1 to TRBJ2-1; weak D call: TRBD2 (6 bases). The CDR3 contains 16 residues. Germline V gene sequence: CDR1 SQVTM, CDR2 ANQGSEA. Trimming removed 1 base at V and 0 bases at J, with 13 bases between. Here the CDR3 DNA reads TGCAGCGTTGAAGGGGGACTGGGGAGCTCCTACAATGAGCAGTTCTTC. Amino acids: CSVEGGLGSSYNEQFF.

The V call is TRBV11-2, the J call TRBJ2-4; D perhaps matches TRBD2 (5 bases). Germline V gene lookup returns CDR1 SGHAT and CDR2 FQNNGV. The CDR3 contains 16 residues. Between the trimmed V and J ends, which lost 4 bases and 3 bases, there was a span of 16 bases. This CDR3 reads CASSSREGYGKNIQYF. CDR3 sequence (DNA): TGTGCCAGCAGCTCGAGAGAGGGTTATGGCAAAAACATTCAGTACTTC.

A single count supports this clone. Different DNA sequences within this sample yield the same CDR3. The rearrangement uses TRBV15 and TRBJ1-1; 7 positions agree with TRBD1. Germline trimming cut 4 bases from V and 0 bases from J; bases unmatched to any gene: 2. This CDR3 is 14 amino acids long. Germline V gene data show CDR1 as LNHNV and CDR2 as YYDKDF (reference sequence). CDR3 region: CATSTGQLNTEAFF. The CDR3 coding sequence is TGTGCCACCAGCACGGGACAGTTGAACACTGAAGCTTTCTTT.

The chain has TRBV6-5 and TRBJ2-2; possible D gene TRBD2, 6 bases. The V end was cut by 8 bases, the J end by 5 bases, with 18 bases between. Germline values: CDR1 MNHEY, CDR2 SVGAGI. CDR3 size: 15 residues. The CDR3 DNA follows: TGTGCCAGCTCGACCGGCCTAGCGATAACCGGGGAGCTGTTTTTT. This encodes CASSTGLAITGELFF.

In this sample, this clone turned up a few times. The chain is built from TRBV19 and TRBJ1-2; 7 bases are a match to TRBD1. CDR1 is LNHDA and CDR2 is SQIVND in the germline V gene (reference sequence). V lost 5 bases, J lost 2 bases, and 2 bases stayed unmatched. The CDR3 spans 13 residues. CDR3 nucleotide sequence: TGTGCCAGTAGTCTGACAGGGAACTATGGCTACACCTTC. Residues: CASSLTGNYGYTF.

This clone was recorded once. This chain uses TRBV5-1 with TRBJ2-2, with TRBD1 matching 8 bases. The V gene end was trimmed by 3 bases and the J gene end by 0 bases; junction bases not matched to a gene: 10. Germline V lookup: CDR1 SGHRS, CDR2 YFSETQ. This CDR3 region has 18 residues. DNA of the CDR3: TGCGCCAGCAGCTCTGGAATTAGGACAGGGACGAACACCGGGGAGCTGTTTTTT. Its protein is CASSSGIRTGTNTGELFF.

This rearrangement joins TRBV28 to TRBJ1-2, with D unresolved. The germline V gene encodes CDR1 MDHEN and CDR2 SYDVKM. The CDR3 extends over 12 amino acids. V was trimmed by 2 bases and J by 4 bases, leaving 5 bases between them. The CDR3: CASSLHGYGYTF. The CDR3 DNA reads as TGTGCCAGCAGTTTACACGGCTATGGCTACACCTTC.

The chain links TRBV5-6 to TRBJ2-3; 9 bases are shared with TRBD2. Looked up from germline, CDR1 is SGHDT and CDR2 is YYEEEE. The CDR3 is made up of 14 amino acids. V shed 1 base, J shed 6 bases, and the junction held 3 bases outside the gene matches. The chain's CDR3 is CASSLLLAGDTQYF. DNA for the CDR3: TGTGCCAGCAGCTTGTTGCTAGCGGGGGATACGCAGTATTTT.

J is TRBJ1-6 and V is TRBV5-1; TRBD1 is a possible D gene (6 bases). The germline gives CDR1 SGHRS, CDR2 YFSETQ. The CDR3 sequence is 15 residues long. Trimming left V 3 bases short and J 10 bases short, with 17 bases between. CDR3 coding DNA: TGCGCCAGCAGCTCCACCAGGGGAAGAGAGTCACCCCTCCACTTT. It translates to CASSSTRGRESPLHF.

The J gene is TRBJ2-1, the V gene TRBV24-1, with D hard to call. Trimming stripped 1 base from V and 5 bases from J, with 17 bases between. The CDR3 length is 17 residues. In germline, CDR1 is KGHDR, CDR2 SFDVKD. CDR3 sequence reads: CATSDLPAGARNNEQFF. CDR3 in DNA: TGTGCCACCAGTGATTTACCGGCAGGCGCTCGTAACAATGAGCAGTTCTTC.

This clone ranks as medium-sized. The V gene is TRBV19, the J gene TRBJ1-2; D not certain. Germline V lookup: CDR1 LNHDA, CDR2 SQIVND (reference sequence). This CDR3 has 15 amino acids. V lost 6 bases, J lost 7 bases, and 21 bases lay in between. CDR3 in DNA: TGTGCCAGTAGCCCGGCGGGTTCGGCAGTTCTTGGCTACACCTTC. It encodes CASSPAGSAVLGYTF.

This clone appeared once. This rearrangement joins TRBV11-2 to TRBJ1-1; D is perhaps TRBD1 (5 bases). The CDR3 spans 14 residues. CDR1 and CDR2 from the germline V gene are SGHAT and FQNNGV. Trimming stripped 2 bases from V and 6 bases from J, with 13 bases between. The CDR3 reads CASSLSGRLAEAFF. The DNA for the CDR3 is TGTGCCAGCAGCTTATCAGGGAGACTAGCTGAAGCTTTCTTT.

The chain carries TRBV6-5 and TRBJ1-4; D is unresolved. Germline V gives CDR1 MNHEY, CDR2 SVGAGI. Trimming removed 7 bases from V and 0 bases from J, with 6 bases in between. CDR3 length equals 13 residues. In nucleotides, the CDR3 is TGTGCCAGCACGAGGACAACTAATGAAAAACTGTTTTTT. This translates into CASTRTTNEKLFF.

The V and J genes are TRBV7-3 and TRBJ2-1; 9 nucleotides agree with TRBD1. The CDR3 is 15 residues long. V lost 5 bases to trimming and J lost 15 bases; unmatched junction nucleotides: 17. Per germline, CDR1 SGHTA and CDR2 FQGTGA. The chain's CDR3 is CASSPTGGQGGLWFF. The CDR3, as DNA: TGTGCCAGCAGCCCCACGGGGGGACAGGGAGGGTTGTGGTTCTTC.

With regard to this clone: Different DNA sequences within this sample yield the same CDR3. Here the CDR3 DNA reads TGTGCCAGCAGACCCGGACAGAACAATCAGCCCCAGCATTTT. Its protein is CASRPGQNNQPQHF. V gene TRBV6-5 combines with J gene TRBJ1-5; possible D gene TRBD1, 6 bases. With 6 bases removed from V and 3 bases from J, the gap between germline ends came to 12 bases. Germline CDR1 MNHEY, CDR2 SVGAGI. The CDR3 has 14 residues.

In its sample, this clone was seen once. This chain joins TRBV19 and TRBJ1-1; no clear D. Trimming cost V 7 bases and J 1 base, with 13 bases left between them. Germline CDR1 is LNHDA and CDR2 is SQIVND (reference sequence). The CDR3 contains 14 residues. The CDR3 here is CASKVKRGNTEAFF. CDR3 sequence (DNA): TGTGCCAGTAAGGTAAAACGAGGGAACACTGAAGCTTTCTTT.